This TCR beta chain was retrieved from a study of tumor-infiltrating lymphocytes in primary liver carcinoma. Looking at the study overall: All lesions had stage T1-T3 N0M0 and roughly 4 to 10 cm widths. Samples returned roughly 3.65 to 7.13 million productive TCRbeta reads each. Read depth did not differ significantly between tissue types. General study points: Tumor tissue displayed a significantly greater top-250-clone fraction than blood (p = 0.039). Tumor region pairs outstripped tumor-adjacent and tumor-blood pairs in overlap.

The source of the blood RNA was unsorted whole blood, and germline DNA was extracted as well. This CDR3 is built from 13 residues. Trimming stripped 4 bases from V and 8 bases from J, with 12 bases between. The germline gives CDR1 MNHNS, CDR2 SASEGT. A primer matching the constant region was used to make TCR beta cDNA from approximately 0.45 ug of total RNA. The TCR beta library was amplified through three nested multiplex PCR rounds in a modified ARM-PCR procedure. PCR rounds one and two used TRBV1-TRBV30 forward primers with a C-beta reverse primer for around 9 cycles each. TCRdb analysed the multiplex PCR reads with MiXCR anew, one entry per CDR3 protein. In the table there are approximately 330,000 distinct CDR3 sequences, around 60% of which are singletons. As concerns this clonotype: Antigen: not known.

The clonotype comes from a man aged 40-50 years with primary liver carcinoma and hepatitis B virus infection. Sequenced material: peripheral blood. The chain combines TRBV6-1 with TRBJ2-1; D is uncertain. Written as DNA, the CDR3 is TGTGCCAGCAGTGTGGTAAGGGTTGATGAGCAGTTCTTC. Translating gives CASSVVRVDEQFF.